These 8 T cell receptor beta chains were sequenced from one sample in a study of shared clonotypes between healthy human individuals. Only in-frame clones appear in the TCRdb table, and some are missing; sequencing was by immunoSEQ multiplex PCR. The sample shows around 500,000 clones, 79% of them seen only once. Material: PBMCs. The receptor set was obtained from a woman in her forties in good health. Some clones in this sample may be carry-over from other donors' samples.

The chain links TRBV7-2 to TRBJ1-4; maybe TRBD1 (6 bases). This CDR3 has 15 residues. V was clipped by 5 bases and J by 4 bases, with 14 bases between them. Per the germline V gene, CDR1 is SGHTA and CDR2 is FQGNSA. CDR3: CASSNPQGLNEKLFF. The CDR3 nucleotides read TGTGCCAGCAGCAACCCACAGGGTCTTAATGAAAAACTGTTTTTT.

This chain connects TRBV6-1 to TRBJ2-1; 9 bases line up with TRBD2. This CDR3 spans 15 amino acids. The ends lost 3 bases at V and 8 bases at J; junction bases unmatched: 8. CDR1 MNHNS and CDR2 SASEGT come from the germline V gene. CDR3 region: CASSDDAGGQDEQFF. DNA of the CDR3: TGTGCCAGCAGTGACGACGCGGGAGGGCAGGATGAGCAGTTCTTC.

The CDR3 loop reads CASSYREDTQYF. The CDR3 DNA reads as TGTGCCAGCAGTTACAGGGAGGATACGCAGTATTTT. The chain has TRBV6-6 and TRBJ2-3, with D possibly matching TRBD2 (5 bases). CDR3 length: 12 amino acids. Germline CDR1 MNHNY, CDR2 SVGAGI (reference sequence). Trimming took 2 bases from V and 6 from J, leaving 6 bases between them.

In its sample, this clone was seen many times. The chain uses TRBV6-4 and TRBJ1-5; TRBD1 is a possible D gene (5 bases). Trimming removed 5 bases at V and 4 bases at J, with 12 bases between. CDR1 and CDR2 (germline): MRHNA, SNTAGT. CDR3 size: 14 residues. The CDR3 loop reads CASSYGTENQPQHF. The CDR3 bases are TGTGCCAGCAGTTACGGGACGGAGAATCAGCCCCAGCATTTT.

The count of this clone is one. The chain has TRBV4-3 and TRBJ2-2; 7 nucleotides agree with TRBD2. The ends lost 4 bases at V and 1 base at J; junction bases unmatched: 6. Germline V gene lookup returns CDR1 LGHNA and CDR2 YSLEER. The CDR3 is 16 amino acids. The CDR3 loop is CASSPHGRRNTGELFF. DNA for the CDR3: TGCGCCAGCAGCCCTCACGGGAGGAGGAACACCGGGGAGCTGTTTTTT.

The chain links TRBV19 to TRBJ1-5, with TRBD1 identical over 7 bases. This CDR3 contains 14 residues. The V and J ends lost 6 bases and 9 bases, in that order; junction bases with no gene match: 11. CDR1 LNHDA and CDR2 SQIVND come from the germline V gene (reference sequence). CDR3 bases: TGTGCCAGTAGCCCAGGGGGGTCGCTGGCGCCCCAGCATTTT. It specifies CASSPGGSLAPQHF.

The chain employs TRBV4-3 and TRBJ2-3; perhaps D is TRBD1 or TRBD2 (5 bases each). Per the germline V gene, CDR1 is LGHNA and CDR2 is YSLEER. The CDR3 is made up of 15 amino acids. The V and J ends lost 4 bases and 2 bases respectively, with 13 bases between them. CDR3 loop: CASSRLPGLTDTQYF. The CDR3 coding sequence is TGCGCCAGCAGCCGCCTTCCGGGGCTCACAGATACGCAGTATTTT.

This chain uses TRBV20-1 with TRBJ2-5; D call uncertain. The J call may be in error: the DNA end matches TRBJ2-7 better. The CDR3 totals 11 residues. Germline V gene data show CDR1 as DFQATT and CDR2 as SNEGSKA (reference sequence). CDR3: CSATASPEQYF. The DNA for the CDR3 is TGCAGTGCTACGGCTTCGCCCGAGCAGTACTTC.